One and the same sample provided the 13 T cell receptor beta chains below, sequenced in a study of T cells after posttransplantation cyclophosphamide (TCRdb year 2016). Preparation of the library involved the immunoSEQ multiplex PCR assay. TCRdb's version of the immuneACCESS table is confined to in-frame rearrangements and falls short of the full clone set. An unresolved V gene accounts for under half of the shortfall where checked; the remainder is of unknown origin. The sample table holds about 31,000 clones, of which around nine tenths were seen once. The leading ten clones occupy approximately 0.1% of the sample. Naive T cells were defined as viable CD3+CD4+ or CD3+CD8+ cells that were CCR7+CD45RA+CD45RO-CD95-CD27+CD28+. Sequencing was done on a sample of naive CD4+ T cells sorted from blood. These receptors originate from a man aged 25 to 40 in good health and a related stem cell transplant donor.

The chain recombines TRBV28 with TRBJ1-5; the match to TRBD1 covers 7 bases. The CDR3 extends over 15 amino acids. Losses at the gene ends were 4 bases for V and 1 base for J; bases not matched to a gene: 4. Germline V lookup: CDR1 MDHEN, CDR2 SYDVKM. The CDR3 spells CASSSAGGSNQPQHF. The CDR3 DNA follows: TGTGCCAGCAGTTCTGCAGGGGGAAGCAATCAGCCCCAGCATTTT.

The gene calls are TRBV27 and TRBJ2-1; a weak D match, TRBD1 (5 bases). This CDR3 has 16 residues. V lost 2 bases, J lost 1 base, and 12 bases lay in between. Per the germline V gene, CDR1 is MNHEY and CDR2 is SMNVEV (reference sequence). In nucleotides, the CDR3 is TGTGCCAGCAGTTTAAGGGGTGGACATTCCTACAATGAGCAGTTCTTC. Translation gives CASSLRGGHSYNEQFF.

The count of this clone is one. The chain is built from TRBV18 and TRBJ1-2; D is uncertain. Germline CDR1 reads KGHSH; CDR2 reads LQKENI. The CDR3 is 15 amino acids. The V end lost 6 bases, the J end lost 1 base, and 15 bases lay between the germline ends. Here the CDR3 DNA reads TGTGCCAGCTCCCAAAGAGGAGGAAATAACTATGGCTACACCTTC. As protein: CASSQRGGNNYGYTF.

The CDR3 region is CASSVVATGELFF. The DNA of the CDR3 is TGTGCCAGCAGCGTAGTGGCAACCGGGGAGCTGTTTTTT. The V call is TRBV9, the J call TRBJ2-2, with D unresolved. Germline V gene sequence: CDR1 SGDLS, CDR2 YYNGEE. V lost 0 bases and J lost 5, with 5 bases in between. The CDR3 has 13 amino acids.

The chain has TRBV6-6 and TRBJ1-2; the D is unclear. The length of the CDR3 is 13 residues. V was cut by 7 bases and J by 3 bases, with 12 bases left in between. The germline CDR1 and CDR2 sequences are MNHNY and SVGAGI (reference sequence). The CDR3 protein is CASTRGEYYGYTF. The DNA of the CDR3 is TGTGCCAGCACGAGAGGAGAATACTATGGCTACACCTTC.

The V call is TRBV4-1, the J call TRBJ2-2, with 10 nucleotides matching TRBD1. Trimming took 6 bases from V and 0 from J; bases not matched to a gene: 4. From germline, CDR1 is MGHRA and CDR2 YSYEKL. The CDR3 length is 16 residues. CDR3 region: CASSQGQGPNTGELFF. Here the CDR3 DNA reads TGCGCCAGCAGTCAGGGACAGGGGCCGAACACCGGGGAGCTGTTTTTT.

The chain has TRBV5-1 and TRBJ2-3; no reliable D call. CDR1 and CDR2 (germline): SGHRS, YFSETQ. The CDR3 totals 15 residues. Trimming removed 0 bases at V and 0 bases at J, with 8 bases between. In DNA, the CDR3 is TGCGCCAGCAGCTTGGCGGCGACAAGCACAGATACGCAGTATTTT. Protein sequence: CASSLAATSTDTQYF.

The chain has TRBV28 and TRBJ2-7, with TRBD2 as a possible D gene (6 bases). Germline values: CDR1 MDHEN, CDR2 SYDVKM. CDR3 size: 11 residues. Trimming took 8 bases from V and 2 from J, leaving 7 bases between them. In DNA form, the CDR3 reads TGTGCCAGCTGGGGGGCCTACGAGCAGTACTTC. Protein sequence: CASWGAYEQYF.

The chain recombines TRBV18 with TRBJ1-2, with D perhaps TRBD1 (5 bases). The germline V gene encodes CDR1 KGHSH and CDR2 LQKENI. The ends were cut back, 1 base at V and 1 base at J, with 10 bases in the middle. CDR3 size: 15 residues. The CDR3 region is CASSPQGIGNYGYTF. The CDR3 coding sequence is TGTGCCAGCTCACCACAGGGGATAGGTAACTATGGCTACACCTTC.

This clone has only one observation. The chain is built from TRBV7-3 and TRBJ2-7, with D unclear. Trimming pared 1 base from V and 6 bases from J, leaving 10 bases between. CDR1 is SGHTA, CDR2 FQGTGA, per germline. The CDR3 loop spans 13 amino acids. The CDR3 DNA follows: TGTGCCAGCAGCTTAATCCCCAACGGCGAGCAGTACTTC. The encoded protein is CASSLIPNGEQYF.

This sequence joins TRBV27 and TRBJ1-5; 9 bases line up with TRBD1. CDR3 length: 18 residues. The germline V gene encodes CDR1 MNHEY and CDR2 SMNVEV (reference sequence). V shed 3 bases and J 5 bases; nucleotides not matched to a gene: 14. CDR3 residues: CASSFFRPGQGTYQPQHF. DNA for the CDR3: TGTGCCAGCAGTTTTTTCAGACCGGGACAGGGAACTTATCAGCCCCAGCATTTT.

CDR3 bases: TGTGCCAGCAGTGAAGTGGGAGGGGGGCAGTTCTTC. Protein product: CASSEVGGGQFF. The J gene is TRBJ2-1, the V gene TRBV6-1; the D gene is possibly TRBD2 (7 bases). V gave up 1 base and J gave up 12 bases, with 10 bases separating them. CDR1 MNHNS and CDR2 SASEGT come from the germline V gene. The CDR3 sequence is 12 residues long.

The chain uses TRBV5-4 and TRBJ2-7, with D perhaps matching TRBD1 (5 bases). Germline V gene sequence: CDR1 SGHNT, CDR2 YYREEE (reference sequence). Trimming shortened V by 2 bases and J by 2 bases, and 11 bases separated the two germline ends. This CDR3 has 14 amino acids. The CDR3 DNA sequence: TGTGCCAGCAGCTTATCAGGGCAAGCCTACGAGCAGTACTTC. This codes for CASSLSGQAYEQYF.